This T cell receptor (beta chain) was recovered during a study of cytomegalovirus exposure and HLA in healthy donors. PCR involved 60 Vbeta and 13 Jbeta primers. Produced via immunoSEQ multiplex PCR; TCRdb's table is partial and in-frame only. This repertoire shows hundreds of thousands of clones, around four fifths found once; its top ten account for roughly 0.75%. The length of the CDR3 is 18 residues. Sequenced material: PBMCs. The clonotype comes from a boy between 2 and 15 years old in good health and CMV-seronegative. This rearrangement joins TRBV21-1 to TRBJ1-5; the tabulated D call, TRBD1, remains unverified against the DNA. TRBV21-1 is reported as a pseudogene. CDR3 loop: CASSKRWRQGGSNQPQHF. For the CDR3, the DNA is TGTGCCAGCAGCAAGAGGTGGCGGCAGGGTGGGAGCAATCAGCCCCAGCATTTT.